This entry is about one T cell receptor (beta chain). No antigen is known for it. This sample stems from a study of OX40 agonist ivuxolimab in advanced cancers. The wider study: Dose-escalation patients' cancers were hepatocellular carcinoma, melanoma, renal cell or head and neck cancer. Study-level findings and limits: On average, CD8+ T cells showed a greater number of expanded clones than CD4+.

Method: immunoSEQ multiplex PCR; TCRdb's copy keeps in-frame clones and lacks some. The sample has tens of thousands of clones, 80% seen once. Autoimmune disease history or systemic immunosuppression excluded patients. The sampling schedule covered blood at baseline, cycle 4 day 1, and cycle 7 day 1. The receptor's source is an adult with an advanced solid tumor such as melanoma, head and neck, liver or kidney cancer. The material sequenced was CD4+ or CD8+ T cells sorted from blood, taken in a trial of the OX40 agonist ivuxolimab.

CDR3 amino acids: CASTRGATEAFF. In DNA form, the CDR3 reads TGTGCCAGCACGCGGGGGGCCACTGAAGCTTTCTTT. The rearrangement uses TRBV28 and TRBJ1-1, with D possibly TRBD1 on 6 matching bases. CDR3 size: 12 residues. CDR1 and CDR2 (germline): MDHEN, SYDVKM. The ends were cut back, 7 bases at V and 4 bases at J, with 10 bases in the middle.